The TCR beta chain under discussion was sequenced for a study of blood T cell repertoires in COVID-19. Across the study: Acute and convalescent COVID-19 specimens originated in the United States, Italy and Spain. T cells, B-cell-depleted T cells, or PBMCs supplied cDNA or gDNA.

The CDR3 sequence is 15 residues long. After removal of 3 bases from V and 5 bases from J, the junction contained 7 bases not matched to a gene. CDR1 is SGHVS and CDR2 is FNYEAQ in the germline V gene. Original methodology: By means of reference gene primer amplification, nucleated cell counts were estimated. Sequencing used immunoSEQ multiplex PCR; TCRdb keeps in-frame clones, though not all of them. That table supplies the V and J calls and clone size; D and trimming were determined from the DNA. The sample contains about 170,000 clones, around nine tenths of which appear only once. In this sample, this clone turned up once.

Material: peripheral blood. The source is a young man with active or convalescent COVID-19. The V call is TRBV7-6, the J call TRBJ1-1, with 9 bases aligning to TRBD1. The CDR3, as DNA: TGTGCCAGCAGCTTTTCGGGGACAGGGAAGACTGAAGCTTTCTTT. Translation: CASSFSGTGKTEAFF.